This T cell receptor beta chain was sequenced in a study of identical twins. The CDR3 is 15 amino acids. From germline, CDR1 is LGHNA and CDR2 YSLEER. J lost 5 bases, V lost 0 bases, and 7 bases had no gene match. This clonotype came up many times. TCRdb re-called the 5' RACE reads through MiXCR, storing one row per CDR3 protein. The data hold 570,000 or so distinct CDR3 sequences, with around 9.6% observed a single time. This same sample was also taken into another study, of yellow fever vaccine responses in identical twins.

The specimen sequenced was PBMCs. The clonotype comes from a woman under 30 in good health. The chain recombines TRBV4-3 with TRBJ2-7; 7 bases match TRBD2. CDR3 sequence reads: CASSQDRGGFDEQYF. CDR3 nucleotide sequence: TGCGCCAGCAGCCAAGATAGGGGAGGGTTCGACGAGCAGTACTTC.